Many counts were recorded for the clone carrying this T cell receptor (beta chain). Its matching antigen is unknown. The data were taken from a study of breast tumors, draining lymph nodes, adjacent tissues. Breast cancer patients provided tissue from their axillary draining lymph nodes. TCRdb re-called the multiplex PCR reads with MiXCR, one entry per CDR3 protein. The sample includes approximately 130,000 distinct CDR3 sequences, 21% seen only once; the top ten take roughly 2.2%. General observations from the study: Tumor and nontumor repertoires were significantly more similar in luminal-like than in basal-like breast cancer. Tumor repertoires ranked between lymph nodes and nontumor tissue in diversity, with V and J gene preferences.

There are 13 residues in the CDR3. CDR1 and CDR2 (germline): MGHRA, YSYEKL. V lost 1 base and J lost 9, with 12 bases in between. The receptor was isolated from a female donor with breast cancer. Some clones in this sample may be carry-over from other donors' samples. Sequenced: axillary lymph node tissue. This chain links TRBV4-1 with TRBJ2-5; D gene ambiguous. The DNA of the CDR3 is TGCGCCAGCAGCCAAGGGACCGCCGGGCCCCAGTACTTC. It codes for CASSQGTAGPQYF.